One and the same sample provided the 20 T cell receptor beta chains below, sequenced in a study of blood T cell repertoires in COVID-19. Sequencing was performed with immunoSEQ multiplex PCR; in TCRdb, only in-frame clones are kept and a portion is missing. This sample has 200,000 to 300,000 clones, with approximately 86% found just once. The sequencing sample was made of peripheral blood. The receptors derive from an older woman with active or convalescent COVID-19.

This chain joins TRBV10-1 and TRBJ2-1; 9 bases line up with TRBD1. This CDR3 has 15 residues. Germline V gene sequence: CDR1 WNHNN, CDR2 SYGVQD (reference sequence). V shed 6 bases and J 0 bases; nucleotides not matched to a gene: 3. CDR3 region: CASSKDRGSYNEQFF. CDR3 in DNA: TGCGCCAGCAGCAAGGACAGGGGCTCCTACAATGAGCAGTTCTTC.

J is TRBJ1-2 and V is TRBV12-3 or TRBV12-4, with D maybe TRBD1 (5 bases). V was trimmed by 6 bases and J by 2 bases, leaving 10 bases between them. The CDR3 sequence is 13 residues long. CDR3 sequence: CASSKRGNYGYTF. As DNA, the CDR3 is TGTGCCAGCAGCAAAAGGGGCAACTATGGCTACACCTTC.

The CDR3, as DNA: TGTGCCAGCAGCCAAGGGGGACAGGGCGCCTATGGCTACACCTTC. Protein: CASSQGGQGAYGYTF. The chain employs TRBV3-1 (or the pseudogene TRBV3-2) and TRBJ1-2, with 9 bases that match TRBD1. Trimming removed 1 base from V and 4 bases from J; junction bases left unmatched: 4. This CDR3 comprises 15 residues. Germline V gene data show CDR1 as LGHDT and CDR2 as YNNKEL (reference sequence).

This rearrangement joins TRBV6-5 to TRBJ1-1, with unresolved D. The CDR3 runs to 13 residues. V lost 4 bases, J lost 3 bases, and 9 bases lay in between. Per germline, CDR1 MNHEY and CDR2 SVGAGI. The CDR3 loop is CASSLIVDTEAFF. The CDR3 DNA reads TGTGCCAGCAGTTTAATAGTGGACACTGAAGCTTTCTTT.

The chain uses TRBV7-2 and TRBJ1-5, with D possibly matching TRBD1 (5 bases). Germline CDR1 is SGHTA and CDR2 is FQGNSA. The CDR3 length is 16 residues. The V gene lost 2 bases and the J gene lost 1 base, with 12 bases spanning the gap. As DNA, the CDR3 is TGTGCCAGCAGCTTATCAGGGTCAGGGAGCAATCAGCCCCAGCATTTT. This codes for CASSLSGSGSNQPQHF.

CDR3 amino acids: CASSLSRTGGNYGYTF. Written as DNA, the CDR3 is TGTGCCAGCAGTTTATCCAGGACAGGGGGCAACTATGGCTACACCTTC. The chain has TRBV6-6 and TRBJ1-2; 11 bases match TRBD1. CDR1 and CDR2 (germline): MNHNY, SVGAGI (reference sequence). CDR3 length: 16 amino acids. J gave up 2 bases and V 4 bases, and 6 bases lay outside the gene matches.

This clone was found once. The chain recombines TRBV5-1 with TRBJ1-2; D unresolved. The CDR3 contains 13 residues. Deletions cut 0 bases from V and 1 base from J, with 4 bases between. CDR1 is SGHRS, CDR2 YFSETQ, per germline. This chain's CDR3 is CASSLAGNYGYTF. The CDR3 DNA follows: TGCGCCAGCAGCTTGGCCGGTAACTATGGCTACACCTTC.

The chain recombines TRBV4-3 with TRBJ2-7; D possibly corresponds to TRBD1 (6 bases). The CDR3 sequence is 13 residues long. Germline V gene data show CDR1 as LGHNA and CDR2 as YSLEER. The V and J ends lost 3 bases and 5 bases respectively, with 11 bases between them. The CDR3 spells CASSQDRQDEQYF. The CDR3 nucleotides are TGCGCCAGCAGCCAGGACCGACAGGACGAGCAGTACTTC.

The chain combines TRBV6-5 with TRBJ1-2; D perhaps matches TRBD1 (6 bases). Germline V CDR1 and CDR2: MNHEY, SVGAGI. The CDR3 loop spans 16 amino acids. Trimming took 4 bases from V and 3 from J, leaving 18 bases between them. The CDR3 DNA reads TGTGCCAGCAGTTCTTGGGAGGGGGTTGCGCACTATGGCTACACCTTC. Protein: CASSSWEGVAHYGYTF.

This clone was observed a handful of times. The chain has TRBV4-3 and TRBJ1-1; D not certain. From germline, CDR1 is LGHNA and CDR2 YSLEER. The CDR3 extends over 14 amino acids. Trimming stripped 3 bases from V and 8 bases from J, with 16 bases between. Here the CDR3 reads CASSQINREPEAFF. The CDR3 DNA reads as TGCGCCAGCAGCCAGATAAACCGGGAGCCCGAAGCTTTCTTT.

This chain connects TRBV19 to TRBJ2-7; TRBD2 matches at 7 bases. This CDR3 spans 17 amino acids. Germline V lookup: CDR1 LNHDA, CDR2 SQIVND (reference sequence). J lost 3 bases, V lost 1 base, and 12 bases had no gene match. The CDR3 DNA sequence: TGTGCCAGTAGTATAGCTCTCATGGCGGGAGCCGACTACGAGCAGTACTTC. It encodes CASSIALMAGADYEQYF.

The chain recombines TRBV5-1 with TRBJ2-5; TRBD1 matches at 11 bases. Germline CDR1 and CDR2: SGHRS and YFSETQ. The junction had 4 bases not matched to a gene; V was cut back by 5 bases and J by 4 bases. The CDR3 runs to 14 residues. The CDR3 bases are TGCGCCAGCAGTCAAGGGACAGGGGGAGAGACCCAGTACTTC. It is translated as CASSQGTGGETQYF. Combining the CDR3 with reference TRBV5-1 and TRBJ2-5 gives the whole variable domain KAGVTQTPRYLIKTRGQQVTLSCSPISGHRSVSWYQQTPGQGLQFLFEYFSETQRNKGNFPGRFSGRQFSNSRSEMNVSTLELGDSALYLCASSQGTGGETQYFGPGTRLLVL.

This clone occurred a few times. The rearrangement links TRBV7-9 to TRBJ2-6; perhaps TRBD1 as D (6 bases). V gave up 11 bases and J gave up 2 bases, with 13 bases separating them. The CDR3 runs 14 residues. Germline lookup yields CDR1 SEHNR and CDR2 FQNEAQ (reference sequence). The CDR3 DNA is TGTGCCTTTCACAGGGTAACTGGGGCCAACGTCCTGACTTTC. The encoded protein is CAFHRVTGANVLTF.

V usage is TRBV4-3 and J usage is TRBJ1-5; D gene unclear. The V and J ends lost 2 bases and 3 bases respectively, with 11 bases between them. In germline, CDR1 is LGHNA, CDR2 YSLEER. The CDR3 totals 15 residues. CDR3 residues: CASSQTWPDNQPQHF. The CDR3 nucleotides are TGCGCCAGCAGCCAAACGTGGCCAGACAATCAGCCCCAGCATTTT.

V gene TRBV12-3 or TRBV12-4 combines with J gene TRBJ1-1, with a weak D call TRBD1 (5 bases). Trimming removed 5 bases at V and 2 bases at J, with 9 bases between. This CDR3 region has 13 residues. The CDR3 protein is CASSHTGNTEAFF. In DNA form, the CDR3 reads TGTGCCAGCAGTCATACAGGTAACACTGAAGCTTTCTTT.

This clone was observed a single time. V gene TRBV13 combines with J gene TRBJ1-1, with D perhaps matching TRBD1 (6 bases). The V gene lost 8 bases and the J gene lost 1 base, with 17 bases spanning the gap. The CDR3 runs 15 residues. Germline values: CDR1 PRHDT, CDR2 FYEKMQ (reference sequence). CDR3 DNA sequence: TGTGCCAGCTCGTCCTCAGGGGTCCCGAACACTGAAGCTTTCTTT. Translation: CASSSSGVPNTEAFF.

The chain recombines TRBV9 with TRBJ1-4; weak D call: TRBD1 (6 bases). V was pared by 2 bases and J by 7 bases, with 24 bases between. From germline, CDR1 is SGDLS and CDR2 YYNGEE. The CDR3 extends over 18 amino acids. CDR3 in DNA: TGTGCCAGCAGCGTGGGGACATCCGGGCAGGCGATAGGTGAAAAACTGTTTTTT. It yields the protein CASSVGTSGQAIGEKLFF.

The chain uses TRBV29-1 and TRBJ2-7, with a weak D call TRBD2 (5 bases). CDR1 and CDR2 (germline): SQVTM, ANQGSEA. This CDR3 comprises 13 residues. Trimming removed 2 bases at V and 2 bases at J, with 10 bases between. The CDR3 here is CSVESGKAYEQYF. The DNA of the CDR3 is TGCAGCGTTGAATCGGGGAAGGCCTACGAGCAGTACTTC.

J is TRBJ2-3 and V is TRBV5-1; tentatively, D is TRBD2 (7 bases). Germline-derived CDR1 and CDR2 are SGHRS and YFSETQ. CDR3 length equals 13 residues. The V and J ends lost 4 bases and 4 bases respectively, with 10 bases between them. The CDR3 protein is CASSRGAADTQYF. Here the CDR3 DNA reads TGCGCCAGCAGCCGGGGGGCCGCAGATACGCAGTATTTT.

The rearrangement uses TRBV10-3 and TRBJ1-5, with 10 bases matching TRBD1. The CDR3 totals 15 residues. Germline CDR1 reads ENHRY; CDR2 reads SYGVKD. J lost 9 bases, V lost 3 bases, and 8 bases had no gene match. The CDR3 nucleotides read TGTGCCATCAGTGAAAGGACAGGGGGTGCGGGGCCCCAGCATTTT. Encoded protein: CAISERTGGAGPQHF.